Below are 11 T cell receptor beta chains sequenced from a single sample in a study of blood T cells in healthy people across ages (dated by TCRdb to about 2015). Libraries were built with 5' RACE. The sample was run on an Illumina HiSeq 2500. A second PCR of roughly 6 to 11 cycles was run with a J-beta primer mix and a sample-barcoded 5' primer. TCRdb trimmed the raw reads at Q25, called clones with MiXCR and kept productive beta chains. Rows are unified per CDR3 protein, each entry keeping the most common DNA and genes. In all, the sample holds approximately 800,000 distinct CDR3 sequences, and around 45% of those were seen once. Clones ranked in the top ten supply approximately 18% of the sample. Sequencing was done on a sample of blood. The source is a man older than 75 in good health.

CDR3 DNA: TGTGCCAGCAGTGATTCACACACCGGGGAGCTGTTTTTT. This codes for CASSDSHTGELFF. The chain combines TRBV6-5 with TRBJ2-2, with D hard to call. This CDR3 comprises 13 residues. Between the trimmed V and J ends, which lost 5 bases and 3 bases, there was a span of 7 bases. The germline V gene has CDR1 MNHEY and CDR2 SVGAGI.

The CDR3 spells CSARSGTGLNEQYF. The CDR3 DNA is TGCAGTGCTAGGTCCGGGACAGGGCTCAACGAGCAGTACTTC. The chain is built from TRBV20-1 and TRBJ2-7; 9 nucleotides line up with TRBD1. Per germline, CDR1 DFQATT and CDR2 SNEGSKA (reference sequence). J gave up 5 bases and V 3 bases, and 8 bases lay outside the gene matches. The CDR3 loop spans 14 amino acids.

The chain employs TRBV6-6 and TRBJ2-3, with TRBD1 matching over 9 bases. The ends lost 6 bases at V and 2 bases at J; junction bases unmatched: 6. This CDR3 has 15 amino acids. CDR1 and CDR2 (germline): MNHNY, SVGAGI (reference sequence). CDR3: CASSQTGGLTDTQYF. The CDR3 DNA follows: TGTGCCAGCAGCCAAACAGGGGGCCTCACAGATACGCAGTATTTT.

The sample holds a few counts of this clonotype. V usage is TRBV20-1 and J usage is TRBJ2-7; TRBD1 agrees at 9 bases. With the DNA end fitting TRBJ2-5 better, the J assignment may be wrong. The length of the CDR3 is 15 residues. CDR1 and CDR2 (germline): DFQATT, SNEGSKA (reference sequence). The CDR3 DNA sequence: TGCAGTGCACTAACGGCGACAGGGGGTCGGGAGACCCAGTACTTC. Translating gives CSALTATGGRETQYF.

This clonotype was detected many times. The V gene is TRBV6-2 or TRBV6-3, the J gene TRBJ2-7; a possible D gene is TRBD2 (5 bases). Trimming removed 7 bases at V and 7 bases at J, with 14 bases between. This CDR3 spans 12 amino acids. The germline V gene has CDR1 MNHEY and CDR2 SVGEGT. The CDR3 loop is CASTGGKWEQYF. The CDR3 nucleotides are TGTGCCAGCACTGGAGGCAAATGGGAGCAGTACTTC.

This chain joins TRBV11-2 and TRBJ2-4, with D unresolved. Matching the DNA end better, TRBJ2-5 makes the J call doubtful. Germline V CDR1 and CDR2: SGHAT, FQNNGV. The CDR3 extends over 15 amino acids. Written as DNA, the CDR3 is TGTGCCAGCAGCACCTCGCGAGCCTCCTGGGAGACCCAGTACTTC. Translating it yields CASSTSRASWETQYF.

The CDR3 DNA reads as TGCGCCAGCAGCTCCCCTCGAGGTAGCGGGAGGGTCAATGAGCAGTTCTTC. It translates to CASSSPRGSGRVNEQFF. The V gene is TRBV5-1, the J gene TRBJ2-1; 11 nucleotides agree with TRBD2. CDR3 length: 17 amino acids. J gave up 6 bases and V 3 bases, and 11 bases lay outside the gene matches. CDR1 SGHRS and CDR2 YFSETQ come from the germline V gene.

The chain links TRBV10-3 to TRBJ2-3; perhaps TRBD2 as D (6 bases). The V gene's germline CDR1 is ENHRY and CDR2 SYGVKD. The ends were cut back, 8 bases at V and 4 bases at J, with 13 bases in the middle. The CDR3 extends over 13 amino acids. The CDR3 DNA follows: TGTGCCATCGTGGGGACTGGCTCAGATACGCAGTATTTT. Residues: CAIVGTGSDTQYF.

This clonotype was picked up a small number of times. The rearrangement uses TRBV29-1 and TRBJ2-5; D not certain. The CDR3 has 13 amino acids. The germline V gene encodes CDR1 SQVTM and CDR2 ANQGSEA. V was pared by 5 bases and J by 2 bases, with 12 bases between. This CDR3 reads CSVQPLGQETQYF. In DNA, the CDR3 is TGCAGCGTTCAACCTCTAGGGCAAGAGACCCAGTACTTC. Combining the CDR3 with reference TRBV29-1 and TRBJ2-5 gives the whole variable domain SAVISQKPSRDICQRGTSLTIQCQVDSQVTMMFWYRQQPGQSLTLIATANQGSEATYESGFVIDKFPISRPNLTFSTLTVSNMSPEDSSIYLCSVQPLGQETQYFGPGTRLLVL.

This clonotype came up once. The V gene is TRBV12-3 or TRBV12-4, the J gene TRBJ2-5, with D perhaps TRBD2 (7 bases). The germline V and J ends were trimmed by 0 bases and 11 bases, with 19 bases remaining between them. This CDR3 region has 15 residues. This chain's CDR3 is CASSLAGGADNEQYF. The DNA of the CDR3 is TGTGCCAGCAGTTTAGCGGGGGGGGCCGATAATGAGCAGTACTTC.

The CDR3 coding sequence is TGCGCCAGCAGTGGGAACAAGGGACACAATTCCAATGAGCAGTTCTTC. Encoded protein: CASSGNKGHNSNEQFF. The chain recombines TRBV10-1 with TRBJ2-1; possibly TRBD1 for D (6 bases). Deletions cut 4 bases from V and 6 bases from J, with 19 bases between. CDR3 size: 16 residues. CDR1 and CDR2 (germline): WNHNN, SYGVQD (reference sequence).